This note documents a single T cell receptor (beta chain) sequence. This record comes from a study of PD-L1 blockade in urothelial cancer. Only in-frame clones appear in the TCRdb table, and some are missing; sequencing was by immunoSEQ multiplex PCR. The sample has roughly 62,000 clones, around 79% seen once. Each patient gave between 1 and 8 samples, pretreatment and on-treatment. CDR3 length: 14 residues. V lost 2 bases, J lost 7 bases, and 15 bases lay in between. Looked up from germline, CDR1 is SGDLS and CDR2 is YYNGEE. The gene calls are TRBV9 and TRBJ1-1, with D perhaps matching TRBD1 (6 bases). This TCR was recovered from a man in his 70s with urothelial cancer. The input for sequencing was PBMCs, taken around atezolizumab (anti-PD-L1) treatment. The DNA of the CDR3 is TGTGCCAGCAGCGTCGGGGGAGGGGGAGGTGAAGCTTTCTTT. Translation gives CASSVGGGGGEAFF.